This entry describes one T cell receptor beta chain. The antigen remains unidentified. CD8+ and CD4+ blood T cells underwent TCR beta sequencing. Random hexamers were used to reverse transcribe about 0.5 to 1 ug of RNA. The amplification used immunoSEQ multiplex PCR on TCR beta CDR3; it spanned 54 Vbeta and 13 Jbeta. MiXCR, applied by TCRdb to the immunoSEQ multiplex PCR reads, yields one record per CDR3 protein. The profile shows over 100,000 distinct CDR3 sequences, about 93% of them singletons. This sample was included in a study of CD8 T cells in Susac syndrome. General study results and limits: As the study acknowledged, the number of individuals in its TCR sequencing and HLA analysis was relatively small.

The clonotype comes from a human donor in good health. Source material: CD4+ T cells from PBMCs.

CDR3 region: CAWSTGDFTGELFF. The DNA of the CDR3 is TGTGCCTGGAGTACAGGGGACTTTACCGGGGAGCTGTTTTTT. The rearrangement joins TRBV30 to TRBJ2-2, with a possible D match to TRBD1 (7 bases). Per the germline V gene, CDR1 is GTSNPN and CDR2 is SVGIG (reference sequence). V shed 2 bases and J shed 5 bases, with 12 bases lying between them. The CDR3 runs to 14 residues.